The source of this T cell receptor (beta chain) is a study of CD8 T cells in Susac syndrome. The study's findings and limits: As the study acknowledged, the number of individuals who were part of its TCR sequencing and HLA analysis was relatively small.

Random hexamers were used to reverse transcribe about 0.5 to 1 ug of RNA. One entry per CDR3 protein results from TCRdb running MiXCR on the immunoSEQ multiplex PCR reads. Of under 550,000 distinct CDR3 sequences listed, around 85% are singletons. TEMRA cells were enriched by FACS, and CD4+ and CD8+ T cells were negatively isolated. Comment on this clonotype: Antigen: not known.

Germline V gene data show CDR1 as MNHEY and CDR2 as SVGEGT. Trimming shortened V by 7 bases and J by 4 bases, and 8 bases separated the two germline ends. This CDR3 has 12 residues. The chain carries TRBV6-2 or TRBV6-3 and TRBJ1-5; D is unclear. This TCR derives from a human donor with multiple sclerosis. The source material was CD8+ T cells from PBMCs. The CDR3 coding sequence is TGTGCCAGCACCCATGGGAATCAGCCCCAGCATTTT. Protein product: CASTHGNQPQHF.